This T cell receptor (beta chain) originates from a study of technical replicates of blood from several donors. Generated by immunoSEQ multiplex PCR, the TCRdb table keeps only in-frame clones and is missing some. The sample contains tens of thousands of clones, approximately 94% of which appear only once. Germline-derived CDR1 and CDR2 are LNHNV and YYDKDF (reference sequence). After removal of 2 bases from V and 5 bases from J, the junction contained 22 bases not matched to a gene. This CDR3 has 20 residues. The receptor's source is a human donor in good health. V gene TRBV15 combines with J gene TRBJ2-5; 8 nucleotides line up with TRBD2. What was sequenced was T cells isolated from PBMCs. In nucleotides, the CDR3 is TGTGCCACCAGCAGACCGAGGGTCTTAGTCTCGACTAGCGTGGCGGAGACCCAGTACTTC. This translates into CATSRPRVLVSTSVAETQYF.